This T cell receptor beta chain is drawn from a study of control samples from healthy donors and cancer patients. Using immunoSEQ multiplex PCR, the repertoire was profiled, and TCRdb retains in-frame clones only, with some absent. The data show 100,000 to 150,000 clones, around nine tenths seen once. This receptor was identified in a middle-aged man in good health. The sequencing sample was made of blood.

CDR3 loop: CASSPGRATQYF. The DNA for the CDR3 is TGTGCCAGCAGCCCCGGCCGGGCCACCCAGTACTTC. J is TRBJ2-5 and V is TRBV5-4; D unclear. This CDR3 contains 12 residues. V lost 4 bases to trimming and J lost 8 bases, with 12 bases between them. In germline, CDR1 is SGHNT, CDR2 YYREEE (reference sequence).